This TCR beta chain was obtained from a study of blood T cell repertoires in COVID-19 (dated by TCRdb to the early 2020s). Describing the broader study: The collaborator samples originated in the United States, Italy and Spain and spanned the acute and convalescent phases of COVID-19. The material from the prospective study consisted of cDNA or gDNA derived from T cells, B-cell-depleted T cells, or PBMCs. Subjects who had been exposed to COVID-19, were actively infected with it, or had recovered from it provided the deeply sampled blood TCRbeta repertoires that made up the dataset. The repertoires were released in a freely available public database meant as a resource for research on the immune response to SARS-CoV-2. The samples were drawn from the first 160 participants of the ongoing ImmuneRACE study and from more than 1,000 subjects provided by 6 global collaborators. The sample metadata nearly always contained a de-identified subject ID, COVID-19 status, age in years and sex. Where available, HLA class I and class II types were obtained from metadata supplied by the sample provider rather than from assay-based typing.

On this clone itself: The antigen it recognizes is unknown. No clone much larger than this one lies a single base away; base qualities are absent.

TCRbeta CDR3 regions were amplified from genomic DNA by means of the immunoSEQ Assay, a bias-controlled multiplex PCR. In the paper's pipeline: The number of nucleated cells in each sample was estimated by amplification of reference gene primers within the assay. To quantify the absolute abundance of each unique TCRbeta CDR3 rearrangement, sequence reads were collapsed and filtered. For each sample, productive Simpson clonality was calculated as the square root of Simpson's diversity index across productive rearrangements. The immuneACCESS repertoire file appears here via TCRdb, limited to in-frame rearrangements. These files lack a portion of the clones; in checked studies, under half of the deficit traces to unresolved V genes, and the cause of the others is not known. The DNA was the basis for D and trimming; V, J and clone size are from that table. Across this sample there are around 130,000 clones, with roughly 80% seen only once. The ten largest clones add up to 1.5% to 2% of the sample.

V was cut back by 1 base and J by 5 bases, leaving a gap of 14 bases between them. From its cysteine to its phenylalanine, the CDR3 spans 15 amino acids. Here the CDR3 DNA is all that survives: 45 bases in frame from base 1. CDR1 and CDR2 are drawn from the germline V gene: KGHSH, LQKENI. What the study reported, not specific to this receptor: How much clinical and demographic metadata was included differed by source and by participant, and the metadata was provided uncurated.

Collaborating institutions collected whole blood in K2EDTA tubes following their own protocols. For TCRbeta analysis, collaborators shipped samples in one of three forms: frozen whole blood, isolated PBMCs, or DNA extracted from either of those sample types. The clonotype originates from a man between 65 and 85 years old with acute or convalescent COVID-19. The V gene is TRBV18 and the J gene is TRBJ2-5; D gene: possibly TRBD1, on 6 matching bases. The sample comprised peripheral blood. The CDR3 sequence is CASSPLRDTQETQYF. The bases are TGTGCCAGCTCACCACTTAGGGACACCCAGGAGACCCAGTACTTC.